The clone carrying this T cell receptor beta chain was seen only once. The antigen remains unidentified. The second PCR ran about 6 to 11 cycles with a sample-barcoded 5' primer and J-beta primers. Unique molecular identifiers of 12 random nucleotides labeled each cDNA. One entry per CDR3 protein, called by TCRdb with MiXCR from the 5' RACE reads. The sample has about 1.4 million distinct CDR3 sequences, approximately 59% seen once; the top ten hold 5% to 7%. This entry belongs to a study of blood T cells in healthy people across ages. Across the whole study: About one barcoded beta molecule was captured per two T cells (by template switching).

Trimming removed 8 bases at V and 3 bases at J, with 7 bases between. The CDR3 consists of 11 residues. Overall study findings and caveats: Observed TCR beta diversity showed a strong correlation with the percentage of naive T cells as measured by flow cytometry.

The rearrangement joins TRBV12-3 or TRBV12-4 to TRBJ1-2; D is unresolved. The TCR comes from a man between 18 and 29 years old in good health. What was sequenced was blood. CDR3 sequence reads: CASARDYGYTF. CDR3 coding DNA: TGTGCCAGCGCCCGGGACTATGGCTACACCTTC.